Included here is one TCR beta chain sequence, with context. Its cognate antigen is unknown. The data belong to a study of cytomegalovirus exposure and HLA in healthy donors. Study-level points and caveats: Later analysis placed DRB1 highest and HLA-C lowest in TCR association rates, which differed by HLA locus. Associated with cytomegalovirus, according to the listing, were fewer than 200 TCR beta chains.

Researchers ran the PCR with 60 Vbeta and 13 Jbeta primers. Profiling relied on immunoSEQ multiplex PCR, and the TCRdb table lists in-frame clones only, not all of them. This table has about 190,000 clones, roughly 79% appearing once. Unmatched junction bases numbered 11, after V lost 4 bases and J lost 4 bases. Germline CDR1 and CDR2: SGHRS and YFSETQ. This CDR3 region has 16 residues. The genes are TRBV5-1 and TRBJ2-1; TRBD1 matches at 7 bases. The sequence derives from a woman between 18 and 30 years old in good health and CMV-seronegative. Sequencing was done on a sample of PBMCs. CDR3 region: CASSPTTGEEYNEQFF. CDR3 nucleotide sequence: TGCGCCAGCAGCCCAACAACAGGGGAAGAATACAATGAGCAGTTCTTC.